This TCR beta chain was sequenced during a study of CXCR3-negative and CXCR3-positive naive CD8 T cells. CDR1 and CDR2 from the germline V gene are MNHEY and SVGAGI. The CDR3 consists of 14 residues. TRB cDNA libraries were made by UMI-labeled 5' RACE. TCRdb re-called the 5' RACE reads, yielding one record per CDR3 amino acid sequence without DNA. The sample's table shows about 5,900 distinct CDR3 sequences. Sequencing was carried out using naive CXCR3- CD8+ T cells from blood. The subset is: CD45RO-CCR7+CD27+CD95- naive CD8+ T cells lacking CXCR3 (TNR3-). The chain is built from TRBV6-5 and TRBJ1-1; TCRdb indicates TRBD1, and absent DNA this call remains unverified. The receptor's source is a human donor in good health. Some clones in this sample may be carry-over from other donors' samples. The CDR3 sequence: CASSHRGPNTEAFF.